The source of this T cell receptor beta chain is a study of blood T cell repertoires in COVID-19. On the study more broadly: Samples representing acute and convalescent COVID-19 were sourced from the United States, Italy and Spain.

There are 16 residues in the CDR3. CDR1 is SGHVS, CDR2 FQNEAQ, per germline. Worth noting for this clone: One end of the junction does not line up with germline, which may come from a read error.

Clones were sequenced by immunoSEQ multiplex PCR, and TCRdb holds only the in-frame ones, with some missing. The sample yields around 460,000 clones, 70% to 90% seen once. V is TRBV7-8 and J is TRBJ2-7; 7 bases map to TRBD2. Sequenced input: peripheral blood. The source is a man between 18 and 29 years old with COVID-19, enrolled during active disease. The CDR3 DNA follows: TGTGCCAGCAGCCTAGCGGCTGGAAGAGGTGGCGACGAGCAGTACTTC. Residues: CASSLAAGRGGDEQYF. Full variable domain (missing parts from reference TRBV7-8 and TRBJ2-7): GAGVSQSPRYKVAKRGQDVALRCDPISGHVSLFWYQQALGQGPEFLTYFQNEAQLDKSGLPSDRFFAERPEGSVSTLKIQRTQQEDSAVYLCASSLAAGRGGDEQYFGPGTRLTVT.